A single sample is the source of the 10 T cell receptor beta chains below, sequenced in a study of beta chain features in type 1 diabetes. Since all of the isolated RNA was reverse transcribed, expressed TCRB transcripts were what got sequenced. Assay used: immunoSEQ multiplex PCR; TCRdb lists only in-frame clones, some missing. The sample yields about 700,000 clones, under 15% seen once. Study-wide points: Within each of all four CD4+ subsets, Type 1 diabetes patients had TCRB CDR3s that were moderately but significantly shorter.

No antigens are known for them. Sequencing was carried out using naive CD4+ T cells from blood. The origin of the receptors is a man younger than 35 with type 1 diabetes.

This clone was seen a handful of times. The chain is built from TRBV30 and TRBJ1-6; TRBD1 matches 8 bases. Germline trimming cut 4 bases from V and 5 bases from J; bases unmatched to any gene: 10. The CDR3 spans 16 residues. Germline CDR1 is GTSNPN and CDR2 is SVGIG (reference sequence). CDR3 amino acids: CAWTPQDRANNSPLHF. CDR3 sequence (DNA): TGTGCCTGGACTCCTCAGGACAGGGCGAATAATTCACCCCTCCACTTT.

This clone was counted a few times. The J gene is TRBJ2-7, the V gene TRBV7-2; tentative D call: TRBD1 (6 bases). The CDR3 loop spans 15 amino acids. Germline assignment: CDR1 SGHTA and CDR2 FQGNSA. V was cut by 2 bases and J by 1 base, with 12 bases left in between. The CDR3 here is CASSLSRDRSYEQYF. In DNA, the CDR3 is TGTGCCAGCAGCTTATCACGAGACAGGTCCTACGAGCAGTACTTC.

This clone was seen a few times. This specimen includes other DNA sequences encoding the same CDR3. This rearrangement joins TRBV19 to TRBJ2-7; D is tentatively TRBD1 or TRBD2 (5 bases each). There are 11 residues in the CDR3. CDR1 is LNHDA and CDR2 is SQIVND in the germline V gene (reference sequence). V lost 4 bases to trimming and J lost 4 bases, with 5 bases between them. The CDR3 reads CASSRGYEQYF. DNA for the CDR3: TGTGCCAGTAGTAGGGGGTACGAGCAGTACTTC.

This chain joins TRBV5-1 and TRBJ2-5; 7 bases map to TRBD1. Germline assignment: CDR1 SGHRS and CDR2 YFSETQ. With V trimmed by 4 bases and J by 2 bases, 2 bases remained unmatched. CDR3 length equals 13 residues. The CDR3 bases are TGCGCCAGCAGCGGGGGACAGCAAGAGACCCAGTACTTC. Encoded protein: CASSGGQQETQYF.

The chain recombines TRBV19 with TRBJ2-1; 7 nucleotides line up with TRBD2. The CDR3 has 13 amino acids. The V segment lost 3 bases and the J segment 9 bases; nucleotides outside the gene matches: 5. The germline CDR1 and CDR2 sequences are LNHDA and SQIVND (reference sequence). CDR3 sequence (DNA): TGTGCCAGTAGTATGGTGGCTAGCGGTGAGCAGTTCTTC. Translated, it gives CASSMVASGEQFF. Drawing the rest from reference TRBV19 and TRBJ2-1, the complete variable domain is DGGITQSPKYLFRKEGQNVTLSCEQNLNHDAMYWYRQDPGQGLRLIYYSQIVNDFQKGDIAEGYSVSREKKESFPLTVTSAQKNPTAFYLCASSMVASGEQFFGPGTRLTVL.

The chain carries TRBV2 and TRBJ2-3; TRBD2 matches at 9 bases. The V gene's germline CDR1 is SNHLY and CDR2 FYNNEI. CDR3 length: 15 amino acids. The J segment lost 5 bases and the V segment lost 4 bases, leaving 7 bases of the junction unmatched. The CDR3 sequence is CASSGLAASGDTQYF. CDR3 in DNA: TGTGCCAGCAGTGGACTAGCGGCATCCGGAGATACGCAGTATTTT.

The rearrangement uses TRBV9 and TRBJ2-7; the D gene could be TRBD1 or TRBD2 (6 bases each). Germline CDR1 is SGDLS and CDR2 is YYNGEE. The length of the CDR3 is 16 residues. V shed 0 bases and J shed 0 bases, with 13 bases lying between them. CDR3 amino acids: CASSVAGDTNSYEQYF. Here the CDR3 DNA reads TGTGCCAGCAGCGTAGCGGGGGACACCAACTCCTACGAGCAGTACTTC.

The CDR3 is CASRGTTEDTQYF. CDR3 nucleotide sequence: TGTGCCAGCAGGGGGACCACGGAAGATACGCAGTATTTT. This chain connects TRBV28 to TRBJ2-3; D assignment may be TRBD1 or TRBD2 (5 bases each). Trimming cost V 6 bases and J 5 bases, with 12 bases left between them. This CDR3 has 13 residues. Per germline, CDR1 MDHEN and CDR2 SYDVKM.

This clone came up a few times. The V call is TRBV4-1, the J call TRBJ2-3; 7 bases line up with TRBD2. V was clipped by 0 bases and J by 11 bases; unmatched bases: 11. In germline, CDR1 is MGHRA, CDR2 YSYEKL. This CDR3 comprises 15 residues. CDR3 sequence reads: CASSQEVREESKQYF. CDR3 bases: TGCGCCAGCAGCCAAGAAGTTCGGGAGGAGTCTAAGCAGTATTTT.

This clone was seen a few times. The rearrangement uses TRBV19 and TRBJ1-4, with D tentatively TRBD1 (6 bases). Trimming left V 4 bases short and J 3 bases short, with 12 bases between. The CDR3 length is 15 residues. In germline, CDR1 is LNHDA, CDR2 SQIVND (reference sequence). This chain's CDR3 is CASSTRTVANEKLFF. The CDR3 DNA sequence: TGTGCCAGTAGTACCCGGACAGTAGCTAATGAAAAACTGTTTTTT.